This T cell receptor (beta chain) was sequenced in a study of immune evolution from preneoplasia to lung adenocarcinoma. Study overall: HLA loss of heterozygosity: under 7.5% AIS, about 15% MIA, more than 25% ADC, none AAH.

Sequencing used immunoSEQ multiplex PCR; TCRdb keeps in-frame clones, though not all of them. The repertoire includes 13,000 or so clones, about 83% of them detected once, and about 3.8% sits in the top ten. After pathologic assessment, macro-dissection selected premalignant or tumor cells for extraction. CDR1 is SGHDT, CDR2 YYEEEE, per germline. Trimming cost V 1 base and J 0 bases, with 14 bases left between them. This CDR3 has 17 residues. Sequencing used FFPE tissue from an adenomatous hyperplasia lung lesion. Indicated subset: atypical adenomatous hyperplasia (AAH), lung preneoplasia. The TCR originated in a person aged 50-70 years with lung adenocarcinoma. V and J are TRBV5-6 and TRBJ1-3; D remains ambiguous. Here the CDR3 reads CASSLLTAMGSGNTIYF. CDR3 coding DNA: TGTGCCAGCAGCTTGTTAACGGCCATGGGCTCTGGAAACACCATATATTTT. The complete variable domain, with remaining parts taken from reference TRBV5-6 and TRBJ1-3, reads DAGVTQSPTHLIKTRGQQVTLRCSPKSGHDTVSWYQQALGQGPQFIFQYYEEEERQRGNFPDRFSGHQFPNYSSELNVNALLLGDSALYLCASSLLTAMGSGNTIYFGEGSWLTVV.